The present entry profiles one T cell receptor beta chain with its context. The data originate from a study of blood T cell repertoires in COVID-19. Looking at the study overall: The United States, Italy and Spain were the sources of the acute and convalescent COVID-19 samples.

The length of the CDR3 is 13 residues. Between the trimmed V and J ends, which lost 4 bases and 5 bases, there was a span of 14 bases. The germline CDR1 and CDR2 sequences are GTSNPN and SVGIG (reference sequence). Profiled with immunoSEQ multiplex PCR; TCRdb holds only in-frame clones, not every one. Among about 200,000 clones listed, approximately 84% were seen once. This chain links TRBV30 with TRBJ1-1; D not resolved. This clonotype originated in a man between 35 and 55 years old who had recovered from COVID-19. The specimen sequenced was PBMCs or T cells enriched from blood (not recorded which). CDR3 amino acids: CAWTRTRSTEAFF. The CDR3 bases are TGTGCCTGGACTAGGACTCGTTCTACTGAAGCTTTCTTT.